This TCR beta chain is drawn from a study of blood T cell repertoires in COVID-19. As for the study in general: There were acute and convalescent COVID-19 samples, and they came from the United States, Italy and Spain. T cells, B-cell-depleted T cells, or PBMCs provided the cDNA or gDNA that served as material.

CDR3 size: 15 residues. Germline values: CDR1 SQVTM, CDR2 ANQGSEA. The V end lost 5 bases, the J end lost 1 base, and 17 bases lay between the germline ends. Source study methods: Amplification with reference gene primers provided the estimates of nucleated cell counts. The data were produced by immunoSEQ multiplex PCR, yet TCRdb's version contains in-frame clones alone and is incomplete. V, J and clone size were drawn from that table, and D and trimming were deduced from the DNA. Among some 94,000 clones listed, roughly 89% were seen once. Sample: peripheral blood. The V gene is TRBV29-1, the J gene TRBJ1-1; D is possibly TRBD1 (5 bases). The sequence was obtained from a man aged 70 or older with active or convalescent COVID-19. CDR3 sequence (DNA): TGCAGCGTTCTCCTATTGGGGCAGGGGAACACTGAAGCTTTCTTT. Amino acid sequence: CSVLLLGQGNTEAFF.